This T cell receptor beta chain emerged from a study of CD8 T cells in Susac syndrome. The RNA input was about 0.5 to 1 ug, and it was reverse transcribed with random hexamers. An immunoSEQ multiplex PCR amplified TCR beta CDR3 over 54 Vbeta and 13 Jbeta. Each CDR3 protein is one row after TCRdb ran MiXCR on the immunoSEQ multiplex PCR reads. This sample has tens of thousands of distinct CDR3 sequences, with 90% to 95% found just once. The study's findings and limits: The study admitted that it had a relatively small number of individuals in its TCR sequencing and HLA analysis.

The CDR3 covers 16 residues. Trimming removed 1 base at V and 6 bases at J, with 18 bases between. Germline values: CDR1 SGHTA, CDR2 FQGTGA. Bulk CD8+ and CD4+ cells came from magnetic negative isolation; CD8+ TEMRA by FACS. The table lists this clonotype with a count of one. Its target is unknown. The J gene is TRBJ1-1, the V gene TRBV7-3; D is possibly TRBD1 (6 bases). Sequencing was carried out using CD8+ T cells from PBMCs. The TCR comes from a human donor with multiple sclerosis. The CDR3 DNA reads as TGTGCCAGCAGCTTAAATTCCTTCGGCGGGACATCTGAAGCTTTCTTT. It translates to CASSLNSFGGTSEAFF.